These 13 T cell receptor beta chains were sequenced from one sample in a study of tumor and adjacent non-tumor tissue in lung cancer. No cell sorting was done before RNA was extracted from the tissue. Three rounds of nested PCR, following a modified ARM-PCR protocol, produced the TCRbeta library. TCRdb ran MiXCR on the multiplex PCR reads and lists one entry per CDR3 protein. The sample yields 220,000 or so distinct CDR3 sequences, less than 80% seen once. Sequencing was done on a sample of lung tumor tissue. These receptors originate from a man aged 55 to 70 with non-small cell lung cancer.

The rearrangement joins TRBV20-1 to TRBJ2-3, with D possibly matching TRBD2 (6 bases). CDR1 DFQATT and CDR2 SNEGSKA come from the germline V gene (reference sequence). V was clipped by 3 bases and J by 2 bases, with 15 bases between them. This CDR3 comprises 15 residues. The CDR3 loop is CSARDCGVPTDTQYF. CDR3 nucleotide sequence: TGCAGTGCTAGGGACTGCGGGGTACCCACAGATACGCAGTATTTT.

Comments on this clonotype: The junction differs from germline at one of its ends, possibly a read error. The rearrangement links TRBV20-1 to TRBJ2-6, with D hard to call. The germline CDR1 and CDR2 sequences are DFQATT and SNEGSKA (reference sequence). The CDR3 consists of 14 residues. The CDR3 sequence: CSAEHETGTNVLTF. The CDR3, as DNA: TGCAGTGCAGAACACGAGACTGGGACCAACGTCCTGACTTTC.

On this clonotype itself: At one of its ends the junction is not consistent with the germline gene, which may arise from a read error. This chain uses TRBV4-3 with TRBJ2-7; TRBD2 matches 12 bases. Per the germline V gene, CDR1 is LGHNA and CDR2 is YSLEER. The CDR3 has 18 residues. This CDR3 reads CSSSQELAGGPISYEQYF. The CDR3 nucleotides read TGCTCCAGCAGTCAAGAACTAGCGGGAGGTCCAATCTCCTACGAGCAGTACTTC.

This clonotype was detected a few times. This rearrangement joins TRBV12-3 or TRBV12-4 to TRBJ1-5; a possible D gene is TRBD1 (5 bases). The CDR3 sequence is 16 residues long. Trimming cost V 5 bases and J 1 base, with 15 bases left between them. CDR3 in DNA: TGTGCCAGCAGTCCCCTCGGTGCAGGGAGCAATCAGCCCCAGCATTTT. It is translated as CASSPLGAGSNQPQHF.

The chain uses TRBV20-1 and TRBJ2-3; maybe TRBD1 (6 bases). CDR1 is DFQATT, CDR2 SNEGSKA, per germline (reference sequence). The CDR3 loop spans 13 amino acids. V was pared by 6 bases and J by 2 bases, with 12 bases between. The CDR3 protein is CSALGGPTDTQYF. In DNA, the CDR3 is TGCAGTGCCCTAGGGGGACCCACAGATACGCAGTATTTT.

In the case of this clonotype: A read error may be the cause here, since a much bigger clone is one base away. In DNA form, the CDR3 reads TGCAGTGCTATAAGGAAGGGCACTGAAGCTTTCTTT. It translates to CSAIRKGTEAFF. This chain links TRBV20-1 with TRBJ1-1; D is uncertain. Germline-derived CDR1 and CDR2 are DFQATT and SNEGSKA (reference sequence). Trimming shortened V by 4 bases and J by 4 bases, and 10 bases separated the two germline ends. There are 12 residues in the CDR3.

This clonotype has a handful of counts. Just one base apart from a much larger clone, this may be a read error. This sequence joins TRBV11-3 and TRBJ2-3; 9 bases match TRBD2. This CDR3 region has 15 residues. Per the germline V gene, CDR1 is SGHNT and CDR2 is YENEEA. Trimming cost V 5 bases and J 0 bases; bases outside gene matches: 3. CDR3 loop: CASSLSGSSTDTQYF. The CDR3 DNA reads TGTGCCAGCAGCCTTAGCGGGAGCAGCACAGATACGCAGTATTTT.

The rearrangement uses TRBV28 and TRBJ1-5; possibly TRBD1 for D (6 bases). CDR1 is MDHEN, CDR2 SYDVKM, per germline. V was pared by 6 bases and J by 3 bases, with 18 bases between. There are 16 residues in the CDR3. The CDR3 spells CASSPVEGGNNQPQHF. The CDR3 region has the DNA TGTGCCAGCAGCCCTGTTGAGGGGGGTAACAATCAGCCCCAGCATTTT.

This clonotype appeared a few times. A much more abundant neighbour one base away suggests this may be a read error. The chain recombines TRBV20-1 with TRBJ1-5; D might be TRBD1 (5 bases). In germline, CDR1 is DFQATT, CDR2 SNEGSKA (reference sequence). CDR3 length: 15 amino acids. CDR3 in DNA: TGCGGTGCTAGGGGTTTGGAGAAGCCTAATCAGCCCCAGCATTTT. Translated: CGARGLEKPNQPQHF.

This sequence joins TRBV12-3 or TRBV12-4 and TRBJ2-3; D tentatively fits TRBD1 or TRBD2 (6 bases each). Trimming took 1 base from V and 5 from J, leaving 13 bases between them. The CDR3 totals 15 residues. In DNA, the CDR3 is TGTGCCAGCAGTTTAGTTGGGGGGCCAAAAGATACGCAGTATTTT. It codes for CASSLVGGPKDTQYF.

There are many counts of this clonotype. The rearrangement links TRBV6-2 or TRBV6-3 to TRBJ2-7, with 7 bases matching TRBD2. Trimming removed 4 bases from V and 4 bases from J; junction bases left unmatched: 10. Germline lookup yields CDR1 MNHEY and CDR2 SVGEGT. The CDR3 is 15 residues long. CDR3 sequence reads: CASSSPRAGVYEQYF. DNA for the CDR3: TGTGCCAGCAGTTCCCCTCGCGCGGGAGTTTACGAGCAGTACTTC.

On this clonotype: This clone may be a read error of a much larger clone one base away. V and J are TRBV20-1 and TRBJ1-5; D may be TRBD1 (5 bases). CDR1 DFQATT and CDR2 SNEGSKA come from the germline V gene (reference sequence). This CDR3 comprises 12 residues. The CDR3 DNA is TGCAGCGCGGGGCACAGGAATCAGCCCCAGCATTTT. This translates into CSAGHRNQPQHF.

On this clonotype: Being one base from a much bigger clone, this may be a read error. The missing conserved phenylalanine or tryptophan at the end of this CDR3 makes a read error likely. This chain connects TRBV20-1 to TRBJ1-1; the D is unclear. The CDR3 consists of 12 residues. V was pared by 3 bases and J by 6 bases, with 11 bases between. The V gene's germline CDR1 is DFQATT and CDR2 SNEGSKA (reference sequence). CDR3 DNA: TGCAGTGCTAGCACCCGGGTCTCTGAAGCTTTCCTT. The encoded protein is CSASTRVSEAFL.